This TCR beta chain was documented in a study of siplizumab effects on memory and regulatory T cells. Clones were sequenced by immunoSEQ multiplex PCR, and TCRdb holds only the in-frame ones, with some missing. The repertoire holds around 110,000 clones, 90% to 95% seen once, with roughly 1.5% in the top ten. CDR3 length: 14 residues. CDR1 and CDR2 (germline): SGHNT, YYREEE (reference sequence). V lost 4 bases and J lost 0, with 10 bases in between. Material: non-Treg CD4+ T cells sorted from blood. The chain is built from TRBV5-4 and TRBJ1-1; D is uncertain. The TCR comes from a human donor in good health. The DNA of the CDR3 is TGTGCCAGCAGCGAAAAACAGATGAACACTGAAGCTTTCTTT. It translates to CASSEKQMNTEAFF.